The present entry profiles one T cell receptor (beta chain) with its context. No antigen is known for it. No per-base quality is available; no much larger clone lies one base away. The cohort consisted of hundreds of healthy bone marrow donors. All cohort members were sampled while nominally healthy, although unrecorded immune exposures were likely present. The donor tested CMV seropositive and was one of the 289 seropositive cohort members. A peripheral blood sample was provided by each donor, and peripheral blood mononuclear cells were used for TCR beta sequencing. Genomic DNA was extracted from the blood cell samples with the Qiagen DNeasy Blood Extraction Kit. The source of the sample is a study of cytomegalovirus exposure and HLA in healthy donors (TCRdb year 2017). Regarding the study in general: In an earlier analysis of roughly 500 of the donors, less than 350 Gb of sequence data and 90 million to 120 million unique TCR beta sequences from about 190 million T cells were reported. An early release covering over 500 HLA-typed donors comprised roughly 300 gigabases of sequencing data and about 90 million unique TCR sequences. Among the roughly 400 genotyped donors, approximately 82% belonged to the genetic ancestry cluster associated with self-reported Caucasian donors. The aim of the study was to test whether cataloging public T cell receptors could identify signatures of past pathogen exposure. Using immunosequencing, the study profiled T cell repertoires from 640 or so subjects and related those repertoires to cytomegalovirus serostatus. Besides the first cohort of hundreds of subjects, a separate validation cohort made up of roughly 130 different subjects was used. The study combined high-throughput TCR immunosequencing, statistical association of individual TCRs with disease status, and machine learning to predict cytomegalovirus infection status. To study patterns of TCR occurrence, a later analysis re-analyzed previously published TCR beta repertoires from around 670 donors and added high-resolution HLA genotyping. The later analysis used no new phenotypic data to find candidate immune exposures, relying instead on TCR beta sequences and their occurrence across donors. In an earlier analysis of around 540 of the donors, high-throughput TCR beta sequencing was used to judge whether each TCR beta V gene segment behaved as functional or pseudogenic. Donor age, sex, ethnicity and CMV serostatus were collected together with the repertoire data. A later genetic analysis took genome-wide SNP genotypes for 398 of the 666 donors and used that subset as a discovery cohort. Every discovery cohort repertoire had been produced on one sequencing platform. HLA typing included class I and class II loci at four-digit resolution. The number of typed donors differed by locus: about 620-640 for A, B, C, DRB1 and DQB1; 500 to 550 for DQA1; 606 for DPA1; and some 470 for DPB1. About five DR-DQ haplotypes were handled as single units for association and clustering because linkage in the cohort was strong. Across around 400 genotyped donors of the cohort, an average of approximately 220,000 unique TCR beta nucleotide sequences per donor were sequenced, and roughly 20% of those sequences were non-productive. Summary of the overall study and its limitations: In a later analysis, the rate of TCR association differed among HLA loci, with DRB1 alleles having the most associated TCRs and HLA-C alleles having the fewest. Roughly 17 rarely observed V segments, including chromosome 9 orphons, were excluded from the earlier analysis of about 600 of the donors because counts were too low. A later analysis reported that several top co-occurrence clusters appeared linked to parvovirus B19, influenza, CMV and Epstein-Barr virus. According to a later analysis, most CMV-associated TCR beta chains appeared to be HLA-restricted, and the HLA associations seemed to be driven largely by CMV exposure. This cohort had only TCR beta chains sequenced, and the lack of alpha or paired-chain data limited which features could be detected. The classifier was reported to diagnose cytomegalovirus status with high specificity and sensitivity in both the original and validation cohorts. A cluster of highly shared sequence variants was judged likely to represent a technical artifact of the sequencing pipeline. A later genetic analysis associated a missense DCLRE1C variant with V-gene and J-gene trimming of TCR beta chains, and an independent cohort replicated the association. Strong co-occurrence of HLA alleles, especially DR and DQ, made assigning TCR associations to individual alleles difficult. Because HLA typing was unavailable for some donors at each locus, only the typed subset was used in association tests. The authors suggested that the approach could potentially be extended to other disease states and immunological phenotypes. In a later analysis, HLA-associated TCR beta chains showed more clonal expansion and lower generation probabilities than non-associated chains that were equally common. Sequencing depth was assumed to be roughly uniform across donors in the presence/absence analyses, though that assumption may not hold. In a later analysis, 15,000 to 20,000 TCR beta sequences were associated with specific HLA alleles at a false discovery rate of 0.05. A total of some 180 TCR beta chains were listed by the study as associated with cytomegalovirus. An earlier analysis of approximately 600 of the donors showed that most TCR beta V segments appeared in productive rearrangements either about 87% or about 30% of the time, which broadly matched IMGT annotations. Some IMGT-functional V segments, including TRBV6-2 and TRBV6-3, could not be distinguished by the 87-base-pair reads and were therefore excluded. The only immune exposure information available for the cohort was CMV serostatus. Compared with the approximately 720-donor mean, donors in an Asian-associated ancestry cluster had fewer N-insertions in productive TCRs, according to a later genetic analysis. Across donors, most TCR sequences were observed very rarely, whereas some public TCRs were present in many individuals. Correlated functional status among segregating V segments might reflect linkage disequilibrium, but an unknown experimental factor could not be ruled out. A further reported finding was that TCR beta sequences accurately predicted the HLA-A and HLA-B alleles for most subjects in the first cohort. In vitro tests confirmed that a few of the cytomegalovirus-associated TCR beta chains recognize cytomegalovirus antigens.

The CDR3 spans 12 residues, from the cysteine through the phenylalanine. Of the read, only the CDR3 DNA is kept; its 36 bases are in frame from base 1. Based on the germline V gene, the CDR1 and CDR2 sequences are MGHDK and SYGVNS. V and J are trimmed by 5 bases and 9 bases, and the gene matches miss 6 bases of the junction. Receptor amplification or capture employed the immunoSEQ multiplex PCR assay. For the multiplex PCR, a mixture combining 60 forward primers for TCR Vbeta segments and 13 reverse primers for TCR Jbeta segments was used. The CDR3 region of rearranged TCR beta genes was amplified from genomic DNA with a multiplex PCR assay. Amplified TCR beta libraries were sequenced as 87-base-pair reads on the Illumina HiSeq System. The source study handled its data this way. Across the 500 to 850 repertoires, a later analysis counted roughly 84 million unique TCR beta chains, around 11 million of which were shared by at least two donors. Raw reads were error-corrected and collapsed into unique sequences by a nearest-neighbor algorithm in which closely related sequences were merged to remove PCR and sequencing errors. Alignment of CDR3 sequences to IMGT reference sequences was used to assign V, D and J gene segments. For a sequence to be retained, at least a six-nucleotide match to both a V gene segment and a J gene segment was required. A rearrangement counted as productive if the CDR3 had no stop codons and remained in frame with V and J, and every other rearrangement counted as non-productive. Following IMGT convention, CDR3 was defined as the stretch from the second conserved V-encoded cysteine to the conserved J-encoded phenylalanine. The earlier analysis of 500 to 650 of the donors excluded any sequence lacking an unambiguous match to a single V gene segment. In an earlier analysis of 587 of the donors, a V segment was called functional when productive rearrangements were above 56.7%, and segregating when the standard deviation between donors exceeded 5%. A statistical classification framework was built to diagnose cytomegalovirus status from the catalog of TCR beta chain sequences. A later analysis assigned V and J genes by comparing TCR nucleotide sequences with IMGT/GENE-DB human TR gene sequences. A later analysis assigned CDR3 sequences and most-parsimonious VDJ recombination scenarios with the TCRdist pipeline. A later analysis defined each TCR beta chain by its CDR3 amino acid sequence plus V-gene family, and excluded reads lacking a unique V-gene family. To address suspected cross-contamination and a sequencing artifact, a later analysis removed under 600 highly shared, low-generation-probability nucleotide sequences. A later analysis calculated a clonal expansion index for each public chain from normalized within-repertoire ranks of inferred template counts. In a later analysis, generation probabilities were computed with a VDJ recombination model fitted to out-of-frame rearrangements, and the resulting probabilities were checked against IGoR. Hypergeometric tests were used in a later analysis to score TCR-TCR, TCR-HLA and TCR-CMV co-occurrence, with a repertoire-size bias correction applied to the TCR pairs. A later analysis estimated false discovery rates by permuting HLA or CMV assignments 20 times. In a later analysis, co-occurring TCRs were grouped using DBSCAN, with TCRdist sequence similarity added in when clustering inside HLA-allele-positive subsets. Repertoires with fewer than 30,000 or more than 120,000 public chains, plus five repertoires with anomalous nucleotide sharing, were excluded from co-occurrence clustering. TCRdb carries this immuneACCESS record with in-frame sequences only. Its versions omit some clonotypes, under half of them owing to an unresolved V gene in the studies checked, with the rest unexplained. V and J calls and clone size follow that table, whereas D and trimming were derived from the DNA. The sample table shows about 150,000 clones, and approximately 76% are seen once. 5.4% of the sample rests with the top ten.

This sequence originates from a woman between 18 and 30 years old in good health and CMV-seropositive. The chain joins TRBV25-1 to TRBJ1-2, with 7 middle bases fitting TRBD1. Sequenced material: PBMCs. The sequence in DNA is TGTGCCAGCAGTCTGAACAGGGGCAGCTACACCTTC. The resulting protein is CASSLNRGSYTF.